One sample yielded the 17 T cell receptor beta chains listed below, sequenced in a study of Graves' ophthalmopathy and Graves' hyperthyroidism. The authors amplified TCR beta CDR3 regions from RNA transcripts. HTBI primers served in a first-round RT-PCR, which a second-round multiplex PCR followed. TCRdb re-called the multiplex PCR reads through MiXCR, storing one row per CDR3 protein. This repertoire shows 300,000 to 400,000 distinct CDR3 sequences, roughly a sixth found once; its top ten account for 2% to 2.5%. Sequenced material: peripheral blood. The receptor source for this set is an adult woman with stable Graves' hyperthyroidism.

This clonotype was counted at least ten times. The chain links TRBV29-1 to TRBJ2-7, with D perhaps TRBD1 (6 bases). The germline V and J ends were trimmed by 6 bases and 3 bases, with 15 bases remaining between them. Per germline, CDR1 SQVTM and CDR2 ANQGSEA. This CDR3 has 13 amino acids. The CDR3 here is CSVGGTSIYEQYF. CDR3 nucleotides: TGCAGCGTAGGGGGTACGTCCATCTACGAGCAGTACTTC.

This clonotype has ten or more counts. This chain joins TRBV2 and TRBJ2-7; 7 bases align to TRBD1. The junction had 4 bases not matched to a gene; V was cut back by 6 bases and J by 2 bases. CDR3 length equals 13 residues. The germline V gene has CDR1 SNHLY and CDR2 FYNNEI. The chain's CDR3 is CASRTGQAYEQYF. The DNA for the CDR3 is TGTGCCAGCAGAACTGGACAGGCCTACGAGCAGTACTTC.

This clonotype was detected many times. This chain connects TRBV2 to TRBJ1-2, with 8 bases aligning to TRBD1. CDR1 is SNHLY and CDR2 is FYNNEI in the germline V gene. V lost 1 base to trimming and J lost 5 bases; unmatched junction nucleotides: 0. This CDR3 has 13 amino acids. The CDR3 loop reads CASSEGQGYGYTF. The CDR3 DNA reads TGTGCCAGCAGTGAAGGACAGGGGTATGGCTACACCTTC.

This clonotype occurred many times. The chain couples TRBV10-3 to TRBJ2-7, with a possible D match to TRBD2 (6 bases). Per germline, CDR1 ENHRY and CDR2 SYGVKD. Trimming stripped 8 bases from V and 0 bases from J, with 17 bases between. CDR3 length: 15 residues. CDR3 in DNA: TGTGCCATCGGGAATAGCGGAACTTACTCCTACGAGCAGTACTTC. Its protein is CAIGNSGTYSYEQYF.

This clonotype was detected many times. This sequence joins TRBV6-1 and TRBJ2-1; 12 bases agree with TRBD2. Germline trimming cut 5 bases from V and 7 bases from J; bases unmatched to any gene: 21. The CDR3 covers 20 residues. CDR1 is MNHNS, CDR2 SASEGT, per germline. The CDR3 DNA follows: TGTGCCAGCAGTAGAACGACCCGACTAGCGGGAGCACGCCGGGGAAATGAGCAGTTCTTC. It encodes CASSRTTRLAGARRGNEQFF.

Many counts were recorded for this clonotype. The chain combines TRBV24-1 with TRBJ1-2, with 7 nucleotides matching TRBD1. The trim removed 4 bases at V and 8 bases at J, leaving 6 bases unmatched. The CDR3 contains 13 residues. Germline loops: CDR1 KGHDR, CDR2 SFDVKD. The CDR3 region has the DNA TGTGCCACCAGTGACCCAGACAGGGAGGGCTACACCTTC. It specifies CATSDPDREGYTF.

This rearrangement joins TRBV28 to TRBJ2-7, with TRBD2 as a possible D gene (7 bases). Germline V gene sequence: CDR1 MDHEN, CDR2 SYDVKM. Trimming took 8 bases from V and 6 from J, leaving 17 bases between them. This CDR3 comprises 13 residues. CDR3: CASSRGGGVEQYF. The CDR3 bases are TGTGCCAGCTCGCGCGGGGGCGGGGTCGAGCAGTACTTC.

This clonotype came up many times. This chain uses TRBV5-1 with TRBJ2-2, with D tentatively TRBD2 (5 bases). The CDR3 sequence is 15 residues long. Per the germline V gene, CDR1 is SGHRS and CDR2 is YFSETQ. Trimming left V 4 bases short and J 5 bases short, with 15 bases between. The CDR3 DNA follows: TGCGCCAGCAGCCGGGTCCCGGAGGAGACCGGGGAGCTGTTTTTT. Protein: CASSRVPEETGELFF.

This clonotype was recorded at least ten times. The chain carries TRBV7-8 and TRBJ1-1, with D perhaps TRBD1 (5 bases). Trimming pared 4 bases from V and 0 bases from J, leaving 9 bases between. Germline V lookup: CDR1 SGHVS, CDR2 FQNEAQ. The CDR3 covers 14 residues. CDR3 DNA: TGTGCCAGCAGCTGGGGCGCCCTGAACACTGAAGCTTTCTTT. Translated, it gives CASSWGALNTEAFF.

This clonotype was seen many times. The CDR3 DNA follows: TGCGCCAGCAGCCAGACAGGGTTGGGCACTGAAGCTTTCTTT. It specifies CASSQTGLGTEAFF. The chain couples TRBV4-1 to TRBJ1-1; 7 bases are a match to TRBD1. Per germline, CDR1 MGHRA and CDR2 YSYEKL. CDR3 size: 14 residues. With V trimmed by 3 bases and J by 4 bases, 5 bases remained unmatched.

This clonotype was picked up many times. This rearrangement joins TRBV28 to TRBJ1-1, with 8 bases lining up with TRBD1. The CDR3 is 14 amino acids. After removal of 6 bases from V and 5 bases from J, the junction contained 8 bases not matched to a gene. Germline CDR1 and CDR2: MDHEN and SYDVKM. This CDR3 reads CASRLGQGRTEAFF. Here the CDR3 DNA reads TGTGCCAGCAGGCTAGGACAGGGTAGGACTGAAGCTTTCTTT.

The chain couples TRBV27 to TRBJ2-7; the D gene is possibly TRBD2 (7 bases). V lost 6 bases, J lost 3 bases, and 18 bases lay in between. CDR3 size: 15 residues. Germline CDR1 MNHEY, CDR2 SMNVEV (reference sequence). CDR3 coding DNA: TGTGCCAGCAGACCCCGGGGGGCTGGGGTCTACGAGCAGTACTTC. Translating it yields CASRPRGAGVYEQYF.

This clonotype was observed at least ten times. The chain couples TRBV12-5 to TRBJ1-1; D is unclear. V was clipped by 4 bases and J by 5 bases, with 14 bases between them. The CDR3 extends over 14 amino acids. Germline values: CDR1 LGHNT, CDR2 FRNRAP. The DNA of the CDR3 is TGTGCTAGTGGTTCGCGGAACCTGGGGACTGAAGCTTTCTTT. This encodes CASGSRNLGTEAFF.

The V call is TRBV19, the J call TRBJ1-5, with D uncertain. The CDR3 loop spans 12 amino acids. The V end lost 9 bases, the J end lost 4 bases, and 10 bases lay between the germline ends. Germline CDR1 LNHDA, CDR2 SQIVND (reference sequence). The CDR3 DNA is TGTGCCAGCCGGGTGGGTAATCAGCCCCAGCATTTT. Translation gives CASRVGNQPQHF.

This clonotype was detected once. The CDR3 loop is CASSQDARQSSYEQYF. Written as DNA, the CDR3 is TGTGCCAGCAGCCAAGATGCCCGACAGAGCTCCTACGAGCAGTACTTC. The chain uses TRBV6-1 and TRBJ2-7; the D gene is possibly TRBD1 (5 bases). Between the trimmed V and J ends, which lost 6 bases and 0 bases, there was a span of 18 bases. CDR3 length: 16 amino acids. Germline V gene lookup returns CDR1 MNHNS and CDR2 SASEGT.

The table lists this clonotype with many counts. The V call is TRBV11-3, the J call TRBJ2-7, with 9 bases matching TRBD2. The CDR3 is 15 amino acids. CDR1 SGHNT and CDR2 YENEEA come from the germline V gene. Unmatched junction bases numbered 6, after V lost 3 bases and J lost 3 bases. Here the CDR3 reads CASSFNSREGYEQYF. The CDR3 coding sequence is TGTGCCAGCAGCTTTAACTCGCGGGAGGGCTACGAGCAGTACTTC.

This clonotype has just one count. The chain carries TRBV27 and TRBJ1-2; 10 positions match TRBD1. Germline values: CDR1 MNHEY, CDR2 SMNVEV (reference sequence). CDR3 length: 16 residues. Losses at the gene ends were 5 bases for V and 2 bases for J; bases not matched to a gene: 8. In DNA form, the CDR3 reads TGTGCCAGCAGTGCTCTTTGGACAGGGGGGAACTATGGCTACACCTTC. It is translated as CASSALWTGGNYGYTF.